These T cell receptor beta chains were read from a single sample in a study of response to subunit inactivated influenza vaccine. TCRdb re-derived calls from the RT-PCR reads in MiXCR, one entry per CDR3 protein. The sample holds 500,000 to 600,000 distinct CDR3 sequences, about 11% seen once. These data were also filed under a second study, of T cells expressing NK-cell markers.

The sequencing here drew on PBMCs from blood, taken on the day of vaccination. These TCRs come from a man aged 50-59 years who received an inactivated influenza vaccine. The CDR3 runs from the conserved cysteine through the conserved F or W. The D gene is left open where the match is weak. Clone size, where shown, is once, few, many, or a class for clones that have expanded.

clone_size: few; j_call: TRBJ1-2; v_call: TRBV29-1; d_call: TRBD1; cdr3_nt: TGCAGCGTTGGAGCTCCGGGACAGAAATATGGCTACACCTTC; cdr3_aa: CSVGAPGQKYGYTF
clone_size: few; j_call: TRBJ2-4; v_call: TRBV12-3/TRBV12-4; d_call: .; cdr3_nt: TGTGCCAGCAGACTAGCCGTCGGAGCCAAAAACATTCAGTACTTC; cdr3_aa: CASRLAVGAKNIQYF
clone_size: few; j_call: TRBJ2-5; v_call: TRBV6-1; d_call: TRBD2; cdr3_nt: TGTGCCAGCAGTCTGGGACTAGCGGGAAGATCGGGAGAGACCCAGTACTTC; cdr3_aa: CASSLGLAGRSGETQYF
clone_size: many; j_call: TRBJ1-4; v_call: TRBV4-1; d_call: TRBD1; cdr3_nt: TGCGCCAGCAGCCGGGACAGGGCTAATGAAAAACTGTTTTTT; cdr3_aa: CASSRDRANEKLFF
clone_size: .; j_call: TRBJ2-5; v_call: TRBV5-1; d_call: TRBD1; cdr3_nt: TGCGCCAGCAGTCAAAACAGGGGAATCCAAGAGACCCAGTACTTC; cdr3_aa: CASSQNRGIQETQYF
clone_size: few; j_call: TRBJ1-6; v_call: TRBV7-2; d_call: .; cdr3_nt: TGTGCCAGCAGCCAAGGACCGAGACATAATTCACCCCTCCACTTT; cdr3_aa: CASSQGPRHNSPLHF
clone_size: many; j_call: TRBJ2-3; v_call: TRBV9; d_call: .; cdr3_nt: TGTGCCAGCAGCGTCGTATGGGGTAGCACAGATACGCAGTATTTT; cdr3_aa: CASSVVWGSTDTQYF
clone_size: few; j_call: TRBJ2-7; v_call: TRBV5-6; d_call: TRBD2; cdr3_nt: TGTGCCAGCAGCGGCCGGGGACTAAAAGGAGGCTCCTACGAGCAGTACTTC; cdr3_aa: CASSGRGLKGGSYEQYF
clone_size: .; j_call: TRBJ2-3; v_call: TRBV12-3/TRBV12-4; d_call: .; cdr3_nt: TGTGCCAGCAGTTCGCGACAGTATAGCACAGATACGCAGTATTTT; cdr3_aa: CASSSRQYSTDTQYF
clone_size: few; j_call: TRBJ2-1; v_call: TRBV5-1; d_call: TRBD1; cdr3_nt: TGCGCCAGCAGCTTAACAATAGGGGGCTCGAGCTCCTACAATGAGCAGTTCTTC; cdr3_aa: CASSLTIGGSSSYNEQFF
clone_size: .; j_call: TRBJ2-3; v_call: TRBV27; d_call: TRBD2; cdr3_nt: TGTGCCAGCATAGGGACTAGCGGGAGCTTAGATACGCAGTATTTT; cdr3_aa: CASIGTSGSLDTQYF
clone_size: few; j_call: TRBJ2-1; v_call: TRBV5-1; d_call: TRBD2; cdr3_nt: TGCGCCAGCAGCTTTTTTACTAGCGGGAGTAATTGGGATTACAATGAGCAGTTCTTC; cdr3_aa: CASSFFTSGSNWDYNEQFF
clone_size: many; j_call: TRBJ2-1; v_call: TRBV20-1; d_call: TRBD2; cdr3_nt: TGCAGTGCCCCCGATGCTAGCGGGGCGCACAATGAGCAGTTCTTC; cdr3_aa: CSAPDASGAHNEQFF
clone_size: .; j_call: TRBJ2-2; v_call: TRBV28; d_call: TRBD2; cdr3_nt: TGTGCCAGCAACCCCGGACTAGCGGGAGTGTCGAACACCGGGGAGCTGTTTTTT; cdr3_aa: CASNPGLAGVSNTGELFF
clone_size: few; j_call: TRBJ2-2; v_call: TRBV5-1; d_call: .; cdr3_nt: TGCGCCAGCAGCTCGAACGCAGGGACCGGGGAGCTGTTTTTT; cdr3_aa: CASSSNAGTGELFF
clone_size: .; j_call: TRBJ2-5; v_call: TRBV10-3; d_call: TRBD1; cdr3_nt: TGTGCCACCTCTCCGGGACAGATACTCGTGGAGACCCAGTACTTC; cdr3_aa: CATSPGQILVETQYF
clone_size: .; j_call: TRBJ1-1; v_call: TRBV20-1; d_call: .; cdr3_nt: TGCAGTGCAAAGAGGGTGGGTCCAGGGCCCGGGGCCTCTGAAGCTTTCTTT; cdr3_aa: CSAKRVGPGPGASEAFF
clone_size: .; j_call: TRBJ2-1; v_call: TRBV28; d_call: .; cdr3_nt: TGTGCCAGCGCCGCCGGGGAATACAATGAGCAGTTCTTC; cdr3_aa: CASAAGEYNEQFF
clone_size: many; j_call: TRBJ1-4; v_call: TRBV4-1; d_call: .; cdr3_nt: TGCGCCAGCAGCCAAGATCTCCAGGGGAGGCAGGAAAAACTGTTTTTT; cdr3_aa: CASSQDLQGRQEKLFF
clone_size: .; j_call: TRBJ2-3; v_call: TRBV7-8; d_call: .; cdr3_nt: TGTGCCAGCAGCTCCATCACAGATACGCAGTATTTT; cdr3_aa: CASSSITDTQYF
clone_size: few; j_call: TRBJ2-7; v_call: TRBV28; d_call: .; cdr3_nt: TGTGCCAGCAGTTCGACTCGAATTCCCTACGAGCAGTACTTC; cdr3_aa: CASSSTRIPYEQYF
clone_size: many; j_call: TRBJ2-7; v_call: TRBV4-3; d_call: .; cdr3_nt: TGCGCCAGCAGCCAAGATATCTACGAGCAGTACTTC; cdr3_aa: CASSQDIYEQYF
clone_size: few; j_call: TRBJ1-1; v_call: TRBV11-2; d_call: TRBD1; cdr3_nt: TGTGCCAGCAGCTTACACCCGGGACAGGGGGCCACTGAAGCTTTCTTT; cdr3_aa: CASSLHPGQGATEAFF
clone_size: few; j_call: TRBJ2-5; v_call: TRBV27; d_call: .; cdr3_nt: TGTGCCAGCAGTTTAGGAGGGCTTGGGACCCAGTACTTC; cdr3_aa: CASSLGGLGTQYF
clone_size: many; j_call: TRBJ1-6; v_call: TRBV25-1; d_call: .; cdr3_nt: TGTGCCAGCAGTGGGGACAAGAATTCACCCCTCCACTTT; cdr3_aa: CASSGDKNSPLHF
clone_size: .; j_call: TRBJ2-3; v_call: TRBV29-1; d_call: .; cdr3_nt: TGCAGCGTGAGGGGGTGGCGTAGCACAGATACGCAGTATTTT; cdr3_aa: CSVRGWRSTDTQYF
clone_size: few; j_call: TRBJ2-1; v_call: TRBV4-1; d_call: .; cdr3_nt: TGCGCCAGCCGACCGAGCTGGGGTTACAATGAGCAGTTCTTC; cdr3_aa: CASRPSWGYNEQFF
clone_size: .; j_call: TRBJ1-1; v_call: TRBV12-3/TRBV12-4; d_call: .; cdr3_nt: TGTGCCAGCACTACCAGGTTTTTCAAAGCTTTCTTT; cdr3_aa: CASTTRFFKAFF
clone_size: few; j_call: TRBJ1-1; v_call: TRBV28; d_call: .; cdr3_nt: TGTGCCAGCAGTCTTCCCCCCCCGGCAGGGCGGTCCACTGAAGCTTTCTTT; cdr3_aa: CASSLPPPAGRSTEAFF
clone_size: many; j_call: TRBJ1-6; v_call: TRBV12-3/TRBV12-4; d_call: .; cdr3_nt: TGTGCCAGCAGTTTTAGCCCCGGTCTGCTTAATTCACCCCTCCACTTT; cdr3_aa: CASSFSPGLLNSPLHF
clone_size: many; j_call: TRBJ2-2; v_call: TRBV4-2; d_call: .; cdr3_nt: TGTGCCAGCAGCCAGGCGGGCCTGAACACCGGGGAGCTGTTTTTT; cdr3_aa: CASSQAGLNTGELFF
clone_size: few; j_call: TRBJ2-3; v_call: TRBV5-1; d_call: .; cdr3_nt: TGCGCCAGCAGCTTCCCAGCGGGCAGCACAGATACGCAGTATTTT; cdr3_aa: CASSFPAGSTDTQYF
clone_size: few; j_call: TRBJ1-1; v_call: TRBV20-1; d_call: .; cdr3_nt: TGCAGTGCTAGACGTGGTTGGGGGGGCAGCGGCACTGAAGCTTTCTTT; cdr3_aa: CSARRGWGGSGTEAFF
clone_size: few; j_call: TRBJ2-7; v_call: TRBV6-2/TRBV6-3; d_call: TRBD2; cdr3_nt: TGTGCCAGCACAACACGCAGCGGGAGCTCCTACGAGCAGTACTTC; cdr3_aa: CASTTRSGSSYEQYF
clone_size: many; j_call: TRBJ2-2; v_call: TRBV11-2; d_call: TRBD1; cdr3_nt: TGTGCCAGCAGCTCCATCCGGGACAGGCTCACCGGGGAGCTGTTTTTT; cdr3_aa: CASSSIRDRLTGELFF
clone_size: .; j_call: TRBJ2-3; v_call: TRBV7-2; d_call: .; cdr3_nt: TGTGCCAGCAGCTTTAAATCTAGCACAGATACGCAGTATTTT; cdr3_aa: CASSFKSSTDTQYF
clone_size: .; j_call: TRBJ2-6; v_call: TRBV5-1; d_call: .; cdr3_nt: TGCGCCAGCAGCTTGGGGTCAGGTAATAGGGCCAACGTCCTGACTTTC; cdr3_aa: CASSLGSGNRANVLTF
clone_size: .; j_call: TRBJ1-1; v_call: TRBV20-1; d_call: .; cdr3_nt: TGCAGTGTTACCCTAACTCGGGGGTGGAACACTGAAGCTTTCTTT; cdr3_aa: CSVTLTRGWNTEAFF
clone_size: .; j_call: TRBJ1-1; v_call: TRBV6-2/TRBV6-3; d_call: TRBD1; cdr3_nt: TGTGCCAGCAGTTCCATCCCCGCTCGGACAGGTACAACTTTCTTT; cdr3_aa: CASSSIPARTGTTFF
clone_size: many; j_call: TRBJ2-3; v_call: TRBV7-9; d_call: .; cdr3_nt: TGTGCCAGCAGCTTTACGGGACGCACAGATACGCAGTATTTT; cdr3_aa: CASSFTGRTDTQYF
clone_size: once; j_call: TRBJ2-3; v_call: TRBV25-1; d_call: .; cdr3_nt: TGTGCCAGCAGTGAATATCTCGCGGCAGGGAGATTTTACTATACGCAGTATTTT; cdr3_aa: CASSEYLAAGRFYYTQYF
clone_size: few; j_call: TRBJ2-2; v_call: TRBV20-1; d_call: TRBD2; cdr3_nt: TGCAGTGCCCGACCGGGACTATCTTACACCGGGGAGCTGTTTTTT; cdr3_aa: CSARPGLSYTGELFF
clone_size: .; j_call: TRBJ2-3; v_call: TRBV7-9; d_call: TRBD2; cdr3_nt: TGTGCCAGCAGCCCCCGGACTAGCGGGGGCCGGGATACGCAGTATTTT; cdr3_aa: CASSPRTSGGRDTQYF
clone_size: few; j_call: TRBJ2-5; v_call: TRBV7-2; d_call: TRBD2; cdr3_nt: TGTGCCAGCAGCTTAGTCGGGGGGGCCCCAGAGACCCAGTACTTC; cdr3_aa: CASSLVGGAPETQYF
clone_size: few; j_call: TRBJ2-2; v_call: TRBV4-3; d_call: TRBD1; cdr3_nt: TGCGCCAGCAGCCAGTTAGCGGGACAGGGGATCTTGTGGACCGGGGAGCTGTTTTTT; cdr3_aa: CASSQLAGQGILWTGELFF